What follows are 9 T cell receptor beta chains derived from one specimen sequenced in a study of blood T cell repertoires in COVID-19. Some clones are missing from TCRdb's copy, which holds only in-frame ones; the method was immunoSEQ multiplex PCR. The table has under 40,000 clones, 75% to 90% seen once. The specimen sequenced was peripheral blood. These receptors originate from a woman aged 70-85 years with acute or convalescent COVID-19.

The chain links TRBV5-1 to TRBJ1-1; D is perhaps TRBD1 (5 bases). Trimming removed 0 bases from V and 4 bases from J, with 13 bases in between. Germline CDR1 reads SGHRS; CDR2 reads YFSETQ. This CDR3 is built from 15 residues. CDR3 protein: CASSLALGRVTEAFF. The CDR3 DNA sequence: TGCGCCAGCAGCTTGGCGTTGGGCAGGGTCACTGAAGCTTTCTTT.

The chain carries TRBV27 and TRBJ2-2; TRBD1 agrees at 7 bases. The CDR3 length is 17 residues. Germline loops: CDR1 MNHEY, CDR2 SMNVEV (reference sequence). V lost 6 bases and J lost 4; bases outside the gene matches: 14. DNA for the CDR3: TGTGCCAGCAGGCCTGCGTCGGGACAGCTTCTCACCGGGGAGCTGTTTTTT. Its protein is CASRPASGQLLTGELFF.

The V call is TRBV5-1, the J call TRBJ2-2; 7 nucleotides match TRBD1. The V gene's germline CDR1 is SGHRS and CDR2 YFSETQ. CDR3 size: 14 residues. With 5 bases clipped from V and 1 base from J, the junction kept 2 bases outside the gene matches. CDR3 DNA: TGCGCCAGCAGGCGGACAGGGAACACCGGGGAGCTGTTTTTT. Translating it yields CASRRTGNTGELFF.

The rearrangement links TRBV6-5 to TRBJ2-3, with 7 bases matching TRBD2. Germline lookup yields CDR1 MNHEY and CDR2 SVGAGI. Trimming cost V 6 bases and J 2 bases; bases outside gene matches: 2. CDR3 length: 13 amino acids. CDR3 bases: TGTGCCAGCAGCCGGGACTACACAGATACGCAGTATTTT. The encoded protein is CASSRDYTDTQYF.

The rearrangement uses TRBV11-2 and TRBJ2-1; D call uncertain. The V gene's germline CDR1 is SGHAT and CDR2 FQNNGV. CDR3 length: 15 amino acids. V gave up 4 bases and J gave up 4 bases, with 14 bases separating them. The CDR3 region has the DNA TGTGCCAGCAGCTGGGCACCGGAACCGTACAATGAGCAGTTCTTC. Protein: CASSWAPEPYNEQFF.

This clone was recorded a few times. The chain employs TRBV5-1 and TRBJ2-2, with D perhaps TRBD2 (8 bases). Trimming left V 0 bases short and J 3 bases short, with 24 bases between. Germline-derived CDR1 and CDR2 are SGHRS and YFSETQ. CDR3 length: 20 amino acids. The CDR3 sequence is CASSLGQGVIGTRDTGELFF. CDR3 sequence (DNA): TGCGCCAGCAGCTTGGGGCAGGGGGTGATCGGGACTAGAGACACCGGGGAGCTGTTTTTT.

This sequence joins TRBV5-1 and TRBJ1-2; 9 positions match TRBD1. The ends lost 1 base at V and 8 bases at J; junction bases unmatched: 12. The CDR3 has 16 residues. Germline V gene sequence: CDR1 SGHRS, CDR2 YFSETQ. The CDR3 is CASSLSPPGQGFGYTF. The DNA for the CDR3 is TGCGCCAGCAGCTTGTCCCCGCCGGGACAGGGTTTCGGCTACACCTTC.

The rearrangement uses TRBV18 and TRBJ1-2; D is uncertain. This CDR3 region has 15 residues. Germline V gene sequence: CDR1 KGHSH, CDR2 LQKENI. The V gene lost 2 bases and the J gene lost 1 base, with 11 bases spanning the gap. This CDR3 is CASSPEGTVNYGYTF. CDR3 bases: TGTGCCAGCTCACCAGAGGGAACAGTTAACTATGGCTACACCTTC.

The chain recombines TRBV19 with TRBJ2-1, with TRBD2 matching 8 bases. The V gene's germline CDR1 is LNHDA and CDR2 SQIVND (reference sequence). With V trimmed by 4 bases and J by 5 bases, 10 bases remained unmatched. CDR3 length: 16 amino acids. This CDR3 is CASSRGSGKGHNEQFF. DNA for the CDR3: TGTGCCAGTAGTAGGGGTAGCGGGAAGGGTCACAATGAGCAGTTCTTC.